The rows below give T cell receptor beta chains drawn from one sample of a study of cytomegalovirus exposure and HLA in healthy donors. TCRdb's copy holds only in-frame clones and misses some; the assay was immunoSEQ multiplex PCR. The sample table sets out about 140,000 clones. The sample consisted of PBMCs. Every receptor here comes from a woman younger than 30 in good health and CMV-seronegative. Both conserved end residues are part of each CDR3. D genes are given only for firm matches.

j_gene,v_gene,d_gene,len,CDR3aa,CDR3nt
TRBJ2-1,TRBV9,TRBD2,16,CASSVEGGRGGYEQFF,TGTGCCAGCAGCGTAGAAGGCGGGAGGGGCGGTTATGAGCAGTTCTTC
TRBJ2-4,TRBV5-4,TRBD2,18,CASSLGLAGGSAKNIQYF,TGTGCCAGCAGCTTGGGACTAGCGGGAGGTTCGGCCAAAAACATTCAGTACTTC
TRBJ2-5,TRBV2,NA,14,CASSDQGRIGTQYF,TGTGCCAGCAGTGACCAGGGAAGGATCGGGACCCAGTACTTC
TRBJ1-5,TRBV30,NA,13,CAWSVQSNQPQHF,TGTGCCTGGAGTGTACAGTCCAATCAGCCCCAGCATTTT
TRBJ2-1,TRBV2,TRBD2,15,CASTEGRAYYNEQFF,TGTGCCAGCACCGAGGGGAGGGCCTACTACAATGAGCAGTTCTTC
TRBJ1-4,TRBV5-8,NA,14,CASSFLAPGEKLFF,TGTGCCAGCAGCTTCTTGGCCCCGGGTGAAAAACTGTTTTTT
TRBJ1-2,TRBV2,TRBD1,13,CASRDSRNYGYTF,TGTGCCAGCCGGGACAGCCGAAACTATGGCTACACCTTC
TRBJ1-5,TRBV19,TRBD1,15,CASSSDREGYQPQHF,TGTGCCAGTAGCTCGGACAGGGAGGGATATCAGCCCCAGCATTTT
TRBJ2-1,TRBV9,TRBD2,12,CASSELANEQFF,TGTGCCAGCAGCGAACTAGCGAACGAGCAGTTCTTC
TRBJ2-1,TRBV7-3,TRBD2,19,CASSPLGGAGAKTYNEQFF,TGTGCCAGCAGCCCCCTGGGTGGAGCGGGAGCTAAAACCTACAATGAGCAGTTCTTC
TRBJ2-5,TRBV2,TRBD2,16,CASSKTSGRIWETQYF,TGTGCCAGCAGTAAGACTAGCGGGAGAATTTGGGAGACCCAGTACTTC
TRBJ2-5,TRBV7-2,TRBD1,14,CASSLLTGGIGGYF,TGTGCCAGCAGCTTATTGACAGGGGGCATTGGCGGGTACTTC
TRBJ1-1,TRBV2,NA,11,CASTLSMRAFF,TGTGCCAGCACTTTGTCGATGAGGGCTTTCTTT
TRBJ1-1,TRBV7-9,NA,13,CANSPQGWTEAFF,TGTGCCAACTCGCCGCAGGGCTGGACTGAAGCTTTCTTT